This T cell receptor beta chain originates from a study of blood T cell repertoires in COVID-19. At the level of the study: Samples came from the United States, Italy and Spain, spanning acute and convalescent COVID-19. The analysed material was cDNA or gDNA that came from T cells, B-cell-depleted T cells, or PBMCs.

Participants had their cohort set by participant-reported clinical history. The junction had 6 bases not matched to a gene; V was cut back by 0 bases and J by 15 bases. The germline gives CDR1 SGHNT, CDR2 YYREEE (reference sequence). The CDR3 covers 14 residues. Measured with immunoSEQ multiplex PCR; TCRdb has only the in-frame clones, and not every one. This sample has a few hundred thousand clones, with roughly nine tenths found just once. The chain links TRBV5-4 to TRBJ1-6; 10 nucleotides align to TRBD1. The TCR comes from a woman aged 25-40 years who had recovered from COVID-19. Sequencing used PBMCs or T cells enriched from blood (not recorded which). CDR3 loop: CASSLGQGASHLHF. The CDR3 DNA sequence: TGTGCCAGCAGCTTGGGACAGGGGGCTTCTCACCTCCACTTT.